This record looks at one T cell receptor (beta chain) sequence and its context. What antigen it recognizes has not been identified. Base qualities are missing; no much larger clone stands one base away. The entry originates in a study of blood T cell repertoires in COVID-19 (dated by TCRdb to 2020 to 2022). Context from the whole study: Samples covering the acute and convalescent phases of COVID-19 were provided by collaborators in the United States, Italy and Spain. The prospective study material was composed of cDNA or gDNA derived from T cells, B-cell-depleted T cells, or PBMCs. Deeply sampled blood TCRbeta repertoires from subjects exposed to, actively infected with, or recovered from COVID-19 were included in the dataset. A freely available public database, intended as a resource for researchers studying the immune response to SARS-CoV-2, is where the repertoires were released. Samples were obtained from the ongoing ImmuneRACE study (first 160 participants) and from 1,200 or so subjects provided by 6 global collaborators. Sample metadata almost always included a de-identified subject ID, COVID-19 status, age in years and sex. Where HLA class I and class II types were available, the types were taken from metadata supplied by the sample provider, not from assay-based typing. Broader findings and caveats from the paper: Clinical and demographic metadata were provided uncurated, with the amount varying by source and participant.

Whole blood was collected in K2EDTA tubes by collaborating institutions according to the institutions' own protocols. For TCRbeta analysis, collaborators shipped samples in one of three forms: frozen whole blood, isolated PBMCs, or DNA extracted from either of those sample types. CDR1 and CDR2, looked up from the germline V gene, are LGHNA and YSLEER. The CDR3 has 14 amino acids, counting the end cysteine and phenylalanine. The retained sequence is limited to the CDR3, 42 bases, with the frame set at the first base. Deletion took 3 bases off V and 2 bases off J, with a span of 10 bases between the germline ends. TCRbeta CDR3 regions were amplified from genomic DNA by means of the immunoSEQ Assay, a bias-controlled multiplex PCR. In the paper's pipeline: The number of nucleated cells in each sample was estimated from the amplification of reference gene primers within the assay. To quantify the absolute abundance of each unique TCRbeta CDR3 rearrangement, sequence reads were collapsed and filtered. For each sample, productive Simpson clonality was calculated as the square root of Simpson's diversity index over productive rearrangements. TCRdb provides this immuneACCESS table in a form limited to in-frame rearrangements. Some clones are lacking; in checked studies, under half of them reflect an unresolved V gene, and why the rest are absent is not known. Clonal size and the V and J genes are those of that table, whereas D and trimming came from the DNA. The sample profile shows 100,000 to 150,000 clones; approximately 80% of them were found once. Together, the top ten hold about 40% of the sample.

Recombination linked TRBV4-3 to TRBJ1-1; the D gene is perhaps TRBD1, from 5 matching bases. The TCR comes from a man aged 35-49 years with active or convalescent COVID-19. Sequenced material: peripheral blood. CDR3 protein: CASSQTDPNTEAFF. The base sequence is TGCGCCAGCAGCCAGACAGATCCTAACACTGAAGCTTTCTTT.